This TCR beta chain derives from a study of technical replicates of blood from several donors. The protocol was immunoSEQ multiplex PCR, while the TCRdb copy is restricted to in-frame clones and leaves out a portion. The profile covers fewer than 85,000 clones, with 90% appearing a single time and roughly 4.5% taken by the ten largest. Germline loops: CDR1 SGHTA, CDR2 FQGTGA. Trimming removed 0 bases from V and 2 bases from J, with 7 bases in between. This CDR3 is built from 14 residues. What was sequenced was PBMCs. This TCR was sampled from a human donor in good health. Some clones in this sample may be carry-over from other donors' samples. The rearrangement joins TRBV7-3 to TRBJ2-5; D is perhaps TRBD2 (6 bases). DNA of the CDR3: TGTGCCAGCAGCTTAACCGGGACTCAAGAGACCCAGTACTTC. Translating it yields CASSLTGTQETQYF.